The 27 T cell receptor beta chains in this list originate from one sample, sequenced in a study of blood T cells in healthy people across ages. Then a second PCR, running roughly 7 to 11 cycles, was carried out with a sample-barcoded 5' primer and a J-beta primer mix. TCRdb redid the calling of the 5' RACE reads with MiXCR, one entry per CDR3 protein. This sample has around 1,700,000 distinct CDR3 sequences, with approximately 28% found just once. The sample comprised blood. The receptors derive from a woman between 25 and 40 years old in good health.

The genes are TRBV15 and TRBJ2-1, with D uncertain. Trimming removed 5 bases from V and 9 bases from J, with 11 bases in between. This CDR3 comprises 12 residues. The germline gives CDR1 LNHNV, CDR2 YYDKDF (reference sequence). The CDR3 protein is CATSSPGVEQFF. CDR3 bases: TGTGCCACCAGCTCGCCTGGGGTTGAGCAGTTCTTC.

This clonotype was observed a single time. The V and J genes are TRBV3-1 and TRBJ2-3; 13 bases match TRBD2. The J segment lost 2 bases and the V segment lost 3 bases, leaving 2 bases of the junction unmatched. This CDR3 has 16 amino acids. The germline gives CDR1 LGHDT, CDR2 YNNKEL (reference sequence). The CDR3: CASSQGLAGHTDTQYF. The CDR3 DNA is TGTGCCAGCAGCCAGGGACTAGCGGGGCACACAGATACGCAGTATTTT.

The chain recombines TRBV28 with TRBJ2-7; possible D gene TRBD1, 5 bases. V was clipped by 3 bases and J by 2 bases, with 17 bases between them. Germline values: CDR1 MDHEN, CDR2 SYDVKM. The CDR3 length is 16 residues. The CDR3 spells CASSFRTLGQAYEQYF. In nucleotides, the CDR3 is TGTGCCAGCAGTTTTCGTACACTGGGGCAGGCCTACGAGCAGTACTTC.

This clonotype was counted between two and nine times. This rearrangement joins TRBV20-1 to TRBJ1-5; D perhaps matches TRBD1 (5 bases). V was shortened by 0 bases and J by 5 bases, with 11 bases between the two germline ends. CDR3 length: 14 amino acids. Germline assignment: CDR1 DFQATT and CDR2 SNEGSKA (reference sequence). DNA of the CDR3: TGCAGTGCTAGAGATAGGGGTTTCGATCAGCCCCAGCATTTT. This sequence encodes CSARDRGFDQPQHF.

The V gene is TRBV12-3 or TRBV12-4, the J gene TRBJ2-3, with D perhaps matching TRBD1 or TRBD2 (6 bases each). The V end lost 7 bases, the J end lost 4 bases, and 18 bases lay between the germline ends. The CDR3 extends over 15 amino acids. The CDR3 DNA reads as TGTGCCAGCAATCCGGGATCGGGGGCAGCAGATACGCAGTATTTT. Translating it yields CASNPGSGAADTQYF.

This clonotype was picked up many times. V is TRBV5-1 and J is TRBJ1-4; no clear D. CDR1 is SGHRS and CDR2 is YFSETQ in the germline V gene. V lost 4 bases and J 7 bases, leaving 20 bases between the germline ends. This CDR3 has 16 amino acids. The CDR3 sequence is CASSPEPGRIGEKLFF. In DNA form, the CDR3 reads TGCGCCAGCAGCCCGGAACCCGGACGGATAGGTGAAAAACTGTTTTTT.

This clonotype was counted only a few times. V gene TRBV5-1 combines with J gene TRBJ1-3; D is unresolved. Trimming took off 4 bases at V and 0 bases at J, with 14 bases between the two ends. The germline V gene has CDR1 SGHRS and CDR2 YFSETQ. This CDR3 is built from 16 residues. CDR3 protein: CASSHKSGVSGNTIYF. CDR3 DNA sequence: TGCGCCAGCAGCCACAAGAGTGGGGTCTCTGGAAACACCATATATTTT.

Here the CDR3 DNA reads TGCAGAGCGGGACTACCCCTGAAGAGTGAGCAGTACTTC. Protein product: CRAGLPLKSEQYF. The chain joins TRBV29-1 to TRBJ2-7, with TRBD2 matching 7 bases. Germline V gives CDR1 SQVTM, CDR2 ANQGSEA. CDR3 size: 13 residues.

The chain is built from TRBV9 and TRBJ2-7; D remains unclear. The CDR3 extends over 12 amino acids. V dropped 4 bases and J dropped 4 bases, with 9 bases sitting between them. Germline V lookup: CDR1 SGDLS, CDR2 YYNGEE. CDR3 sequence (DNA): TGTGCCAGCAGCAAGACAAGTTACGAGCAGTACTTC. Translation: CASSKTSYEQYF.

Remarks on this clonotype: Being one base from a much bigger clone, this may be a read error. The V call is TRBV20-1, the J call TRBJ1-6; 9 bases fit TRBD1. Germline CDR1 is DFQATT and CDR2 is SNEGSKA (reference sequence). This CDR3 contains 13 residues. CDR3 sequence: CSARQGDNSPPHF. The CDR3 nucleotides are TGCAGTGCCAGACAGGGGGATAATTCACCCCCCCACTTT.

This clonotype was seen more than once but under ten times. The chain combines TRBV20-1 with TRBJ2-1; D uncertain. Germline V CDR1 and CDR2: DFQATT, SNEGSKA (reference sequence). The ends were cut back, 7 bases at V and 2 bases at J, with 6 bases in the middle. The CDR3 is 11 amino acids. The CDR3 sequence: CSGMAYNEQFF. The DNA for the CDR3 is TGCAGTGGGATGGCCTACAATGAGCAGTTCTTC.

This clonotype was observed a few times. The chain joins TRBV5-1 to TRBJ2-7; tentative D call: TRBD2 (6 bases). Trimming shortened V by 5 bases and J by 1 base, and 10 bases separated the two germline ends. Germline CDR1 and CDR2: SGHRS and YFSETQ. The CDR3 runs 13 residues. CDR3 sequence: CASRSGESYEQYF. CDR3 DNA sequence: TGCGCCAGCAGGTCGGGGGAGTCCTACGAGCAGTACTTC.

This clonotype appeared many times. The chain joins TRBV20-1 to TRBJ2-1, with 11 bases matching TRBD2. V trimming: 3 bases; J trimming: 7 bases; junction bases outside the gene matches: 5. Germline loops: CDR1 DFQATT, CDR2 SNEGSKA (reference sequence). The CDR3 covers 14 residues. Here the CDR3 DNA reads TGCAGTGCTAGCACTAGCGGGAGAAGAAATGAGCAGTTCTTC. This codes for CSASTSGRRNEQFF.

The rearrangement joins TRBV20-1 to TRBJ2-1; 8 nucleotides match TRBD2. The CDR3 loop spans 14 amino acids. Germline V CDR1 and CDR2: DFQATT, SNEGSKA (reference sequence). J gave up 8 bases and V 1 base, and 7 bases lay outside the gene matches. CDR3 residues: CSARVAGGKDEQFF. The CDR3 nucleotides read TGCAGTGCTAGAGTCGCGGGGGGCAAGGATGAGCAGTTCTTC.

V is TRBV20-1 and J is TRBJ1-4; D is unresolved. Trimming shortened V by 5 bases and J by 4 bases, and 11 bases separated the two germline ends. This CDR3 is 13 amino acids long. The germline CDR1 and CDR2 sequences are DFQATT and SNEGSKA (reference sequence). The CDR3 nucleotides read TGCAGTGCTCCAGACCGACGTAATGAAAAACTGTTTTTT. As protein: CSAPDRRNEKLFF.

About this clonotype: A read error may be the cause here, since a much bigger clone is one base away. V and J are TRBV12-3 or TRBV12-4 and TRBJ2-1; 7 bases fit TRBD1. The J call may be wrong; the DNA end is better matched by TRBJ2-7. CDR3 length: 15 amino acids. The CDR3 here is CASSLVKGAYNEQYF. The CDR3 bases are TGTGCCAGCAGTTTAGTGAAGGGGGCCTACAATGAGCAGTACTTC.

The CDR3 bases are TGTGCCAGCAGTTTGAGGGGGTCCAACAATGAGCAGTACTTC. It encodes CASSLRGSNNEQYF. The chain combines TRBV12-3 or TRBV12-4 with TRBJ2-7, with D tentatively TRBD1 (6 bases). Deletions cut 3 bases from V and 7 bases from J, with 16 bases between. This CDR3 contains 14 residues.

This clonotype came up once. V and J are TRBV5-4 and TRBJ1-2, with D maybe TRBD1 (6 bases). There are 13 residues in the CDR3. Trimming left V 0 bases short and J 6 bases short, with 9 bases between. Germline-derived CDR1 and CDR2 are SGHNT and YYREEE (reference sequence). The chain's CDR3 is CASSLAGGHGYTF. The DNA for the CDR3 is TGTGCCAGCAGCTTGGCCGGGGGCCATGGCTACACCTTC.

The rearrangement uses TRBV12-3 or TRBV12-4 and TRBJ2-1; D may be TRBD1 (5 bases). V shed 5 bases and J shed 9 bases, with 11 bases lying between them. CDR3 length: 12 amino acids. The CDR3 coding sequence is TGTGCCAGCAGTCTTAAGGGGCCTGAGCAGTTCTTC. Translated: CASSLKGPEQFF.

This clonotype has a handful of counts. This chain links TRBV7-6 with TRBJ2-7; 12 nucleotides align to TRBD2. The CDR3 consists of 15 residues. V was pared by 5 bases and J by 6 bases, with 8 bases of the junction left unmatched. Germline V CDR1 and CDR2: SGHVS, FNYEAQ. The chain's CDR3 is CASSASSGGAVEQYF. The CDR3 coding sequence is TGTGCCAGCAGCGCTTCTAGCGGGGGGGCCGTCGAGCAGTACTTC.

This clonotype has just a few counts. The rearrangement uses TRBV19 and TRBJ2-7; D unclear. The CDR3 loop spans 13 amino acids. Germline V gene sequence: CDR1 LNHDA, CDR2 SQIVND (reference sequence). Trimming took off 1 base at V and 3 bases at J, with 7 bases between the two ends. The chain's CDR3 is CASSIALVYEQYF. Here the CDR3 DNA reads TGTGCCAGTAGTATAGCCCTGGTCTACGAGCAGTACTTC.

The V and J genes are TRBV5-1 and TRBJ2-5, with D perhaps matching TRBD2 (6 bases). The CDR3 runs 15 residues. CDR1 is SGHRS and CDR2 is YFSETQ in the germline V gene. Trimming shortened V by 2 bases and J by 5 bases, and 16 bases separated the two germline ends. CDR3 bases: TGCGCCAGCAGCTTAACGGGACTCCCCCGGGAGACCCAGTACTTC. This translates into CASSLTGLPRETQYF.

As for this clonotype: A clone one base away is much larger, so this may be a read error. The chain uses TRBV10-3 and TRBJ2-7; maybe TRBD2 (5 bases). CDR1 ENHRY and CDR2 SYGVKD come from the germline V gene. This CDR3 contains 13 residues. V was trimmed by 11 bases and J by 2 bases, leaving 16 bases between them. Here the CDR3 DNA reads TGTGCCTCAACTGGCGGGCCCCCCTACGAGCAGTACTTC. This encodes CASTGGPPYEQYF.

This clonotype was found a few times. The gene calls are TRBV28 and TRBJ2-4; possibly TRBD1 for D (6 bases). The CDR3 sequence is 12 residues long. V shed 7 bases and J shed 6 bases, with 10 bases lying between them. Per germline, CDR1 MDHEN and CDR2 SYDVKM. The CDR3 loop is CASNVDRNIQYF. The CDR3 nucleotides are TGTGCCAGCAACGTGGACAGAAACATTCAGTACTTC.

The rearrangement links TRBV7-8 to TRBJ1-5; D possibly corresponds to TRBD1 (5 bases). In germline, CDR1 is SGHVS, CDR2 FQNEAQ. V shed 4 bases and J shed 3 bases, with 13 bases lying between them. CDR3 length equals 15 residues. The CDR3: CASSSRRGINQPQHF. CDR3 sequence (DNA): TGTGCCAGCAGCTCCCGACGGGGGATCAATCAGCCCCAGCATTTT. The full variable domain, completed using reference TRBV7-8 and TRBJ1-5, is GAGVSQSPRYKVAKRGQDVALRCDPISGHVSLFWYQQALGQGPEFLTYFQNEAQLDKSGLPSDRFFAERPEGSVSTLKIQRTQQEDSAVYLCASSSRRGINQPQHFGDGTRLSIL.

This clonotype turned up a few times. The chain employs TRBV2 and TRBJ2-7; TRBD2 is a possible D gene (5 bases). The CDR3 sequence is 14 residues long. Trimming removed 7 bases from V and 0 bases from J, with 13 bases in between. Per germline, CDR1 SNHLY and CDR2 FYNNEI. CDR3 nucleotide sequence: TGTGCCAGCAAAACGCGGGCGAGCTCCTACGAGCAGTACTTC. It translates to CASKTRASSYEQYF.

In this sample, this clonotype turned up a few times. The V and J genes are TRBV6-5 and TRBJ2-2, with D possibly TRBD2 on 6 matching bases. CDR1 and CDR2 from the germline V gene are MNHEY and SVGAGI. This CDR3 is 14 amino acids long. V was shortened by 6 bases and J by 2 bases, with 10 bases between the two germline ends. Here the CDR3 reads CASSTGLNTGELFF. In DNA, the CDR3 is TGTGCCAGCAGCACCGGACTAAACACCGGGGAGCTGTTTTTT.